A selection of T cell receptor beta chains follows, all from one sample in a study of long-term antiretroviral therapy in people with HIV. Generated by immunoSEQ multiplex PCR, the TCRdb table keeps only in-frame clones and is missing some. The sample records 15,000 to 20,000 clones, roughly 78% being singletons. Sequenced material: unsorted PBMCs, taken at the start of antiretroviral therapy, before treatment. All receptors derive from a man aged 18 to 30 with HIV. Both conserved end residues are part of each CDR3. Each record gives: D gene, clone size, V gene, J gene, CDR3 DNA, CDR3 protein. A D gene is named only where the DNA matches it firmly. Not all rows give a size; the values are once, few, many and, for expanded clones, a class.

D: NA
size: NA
V: TRBV4-1
J: TRBJ2-5
DNA: TGCGCCAGCAGCCAAGAGCGGGGGCTAGAGACCCAGTACTTC
CDR3: CASSQERGLETQYF

D: TRBD2
size: few
V: TRBV9
J: TRBJ2-1
DNA: TGTGCCAGCAGCGTAGAGGCTAGCGGGACGTTGGGCAATGAGCAGTTCTTC
CDR3: CASSVEASGTLGNEQFF

D: NA
size: few
V: TRBV28
J: TRBJ2-7
DNA: TGTGCCACGCATCAGGGTCTCCTTTACGAGCAGTACTTC
CDR3: CATHQGLLYEQYF

D: NA
size: NA
V: TRBV28
J: TRBJ1-5
DNA: TGTGCCAGCAGTCCTATCATCAATAGCAATCAGCCCCAGCATTTT
CDR3: CASSPIINSNQPQHF

D: TRBD2
size: NA
V: TRBV29-1
J: TRBJ2-7
DNA: TGCAGCGGGGGGACTAGCGGGAACTACGAGCAGTACTTC
CDR3: CSGGTSGNYEQYF

D: TRBD1
size: NA
V: TRBV5-8
J: TRBJ1-1
DNA: TGTGCCAGCAGTCGGGGGGACAGGGGAGGAGCTTTCTTT
CDR3: CASSRGDRGGAFF

D: NA
size: NA
V: TRBV28
J: TRBJ1-5
DNA: TGTGCCAGCAGTTTAGTGGGGGCGAATCAGCCCCAGCATTTT
CDR3: CASSLVGANQPQHF

D: NA
size: NA
V: TRBV18
J: TRBJ2-1
DNA: TGTGCCAGCCATGCAGACTACCCTTACAATGAGCAGTTCTTC
CDR3: CASHADYPYNEQFF

D: TRBD1
size: few
V: TRBV27
J: TRBJ2-7
DNA: TGTGCCAGCATCAAGGGGGCAGGGCCCGAGCAGTACTTC
CDR3: CASIKGAGPEQYF

D: NA
size: few
V: TRBV2
J: TRBJ2-1
DNA: TGTGCCAGCAGTGCGGGCAGAAACAATGAGCAGTTCTTC
CDR3: CASSAGRNNEQFF

D: TRBD2
size: NA
V: TRBV7-8
J: TRBJ2-5
DNA: TGTGCCAGCAGCTTAGGAGCGGGGGCAGGGGAGACCCAGTACTTC
CDR3: CASSLGAGAGETQYF

D: TRBD2
size: few
V: TRBV4-3
J: TRBJ2-3
DNA: TGCGCCAGCAGCCAAGAACCTAGCGGGAGTACAGATACGCAGTATTTT
CDR3: CASSQEPSGSTDTQYF

D: NA
size: NA
V: TRBV5-5
J: TRBJ1-5
DNA: TGTGCCAGCAGCTTGGTTGTGGATCAGCCCCAGCATTTT
CDR3: CASSLVVDQPQHF

D: NA
size: NA
V: TRBV2
J: TRBJ2-7
DNA: TGTGCCAGCACCAGGGGGGGGTTTTACGAGCAGTACTTC
CDR3: CASTRGGFYEQYF

D: NA
size: NA
V: TRBV5-5
J: TRBJ2-2
DNA: TGTGCCAGCAGCCCCCACGGTGACGGGGAGCTGTTTTTT
CDR3: CASSPHGDGELFF

D: NA
size: NA
V: TRBV6-5
J: TRBJ2-2
DNA: TGTGCCAGCAGTACACAGGGTCAGAACACCGGGGAGCTGTTTTTT
CDR3: CASSTQGQNTGELFF

D: NA
size: NA
V: TRBV19
J: TRBJ1-5
DNA: TGTGCCAGTAGTATTCTTGGGGTTTCGACCCAGCATTTT
CDR3: CASSILGVSTQHF

D: NA
size: NA
V: TRBV9
J: TRBJ2-7
DNA: TGTGCCAGCAGCGTCACCGGGTCCCCAGATTCCGAGCAGTACTTC
CDR3: CASSVTGSPDSEQYF

D: NA
size: NA
V: TRBV5-1
J: TRBJ2-7
DNA: TGCGCCAGCAGCTATGGGGGGACCTACGAGCAGTACTTC
CDR3: CASSYGGTYEQYF

D: NA
size: NA
V: TRBV25-1
J: TRBJ2-7
DNA: TGTGCCAGCAGTGAATTGACACACGATTCCTACGAGCAGTACTTC
CDR3: CASSELTHDSYEQYF

D: NA
size: NA
V: TRBV5-5
J: TRBJ2-1
DNA: TGTGCCAGCAGCTTGGGGGGGTTCAATGAGCAGTTCTTC
CDR3: CASSLGGFNEQFF

D: NA
size: NA
V: TRBV11-2
J: TRBJ2-3
DNA: TGTGCCAGCAGCTCTCGGCCCGCCCCAGACATACGGACAGATACGCAGTATTTT
CDR3: CASSSRPAPDIRTDTQYF

D: TRBD2
size: NA
V: TRBV5-1
J: TRBJ2-1
DNA: TGCGCCAGCAGCCGGGAGGGACTAACGATGGACCAGAGCTCCTACAATGAGCAGTTCTTC
CDR3: CASSREGLTMDQSSYNEQFF

D: TRBD2
size: NA
V: TRBV6-1
J: TRBJ2-1
DNA: TGTGCCAGCAGTGGGGGACTAGCGGGACTCCCCTACAATGAGCAGTTCTTC
CDR3: CASSGGLAGLPYNEQFF

D: NA
size: NA
V: TRBV5-4
J: TRBJ2-7
DNA: TGTGCCAGCAGTCGGGGGGGACAGTACGAGCAGTACTTC
CDR3: CASSRGGQYEQYF

D: TRBD2
size: NA
V: TRBV5-1
J: TRBJ2-5
DNA: TGCGCCAGCAGCTTCCCTGGCGGGGGGGAGACCCAGTACTTC
CDR3: CASSFPGGGETQYF

D: NA
size: once
V: TRBV10-2
J: TRBJ2-3
DNA: TGCGCCAGCAGTGAGTCGAAGGGGGTCCGCACAGATACGCAGTATTTT
CDR3: CASSESKGVRTDTQYF

D: NA
size: NA
V: TRBV11-2
J: TRBJ2-7
DNA: TGTGCCAGCAGCTTAGTGGGCTACGAGCAGTACTTC
CDR3: CASSLVGYEQYF

D: NA
size: few
V: TRBV2
J: TRBJ2-2
DNA: TGTGCCAGCAGTGAGGACACCGGGGAGCTGTTTTTT
CDR3: CASSEDTGELFF

D: NA
size: NA
V: TRBV7-2
J: TRBJ2-7
DNA: TGTGCCAGCAGCTTAGGATCTAGAGCCTACGAGCAGTACTTC
CDR3: CASSLGSRAYEQYF

D: NA
size: NA
V: TRBV7-2
J: TRBJ2-4
DNA: TGTGCCAGCAGCTCCGACAGGGCCAAAAACATTCAGTACTTC
CDR3: CASSSDRAKNIQYF

D: NA
size: once
V: TRBV4-1
J: TRBJ2-1
DNA: TGCGCCAGCAGCCCGACCTGGGATGAGCAGTTCTTC
CDR3: CASSPTWDEQFF

D: NA
size: once
V: TRBV28
J: TRBJ2-7
DNA: TGTGCCAGCACCGCTGAGGGTGACGAGCAGTACTTC
CDR3: CASTAEGDEQYF

D: NA
size: once
V: TRBV27
J: TRBJ2-7
DNA: TGTGCCAGCTCTAAACTAGTCATCGGTAACGAGCAGTACTTC
CDR3: CASSKLVIGNEQYF

D: NA
size: NA
V: TRBV5-1
J: TRBJ2-1
DNA: TGCGCCAGCAGCTCCGCAGGGAGCTCCTACAATGAGCAGTTCTTC
CDR3: CASSSAGSSYNEQFF

D: NA
size: NA
V: TRBV28
J: TRBJ1-1
DNA: TGTGCCAGCAGTTTTCCCCCTCGCCTAATGAACACTGAAGCTTTCTTT
CDR3: CASSFPPRLMNTEAFF

D: NA
size: NA
V: TRBV11-2
J: TRBJ2-4
DNA: TGTGCCAGCAGCCCGAGCCGGGGTCTGAACATTCAGTACTTC
CDR3: CASSPSRGLNIQYF

D: NA
size: once
V: TRBV7-2
J: TRBJ2-5
DNA: TGTGCCAGCAGCTTAACAGTGGGGAGGCAAGAGACCCAGTACTTC
CDR3: CASSLTVGRQETQYF

D: NA
size: NA
V: TRBV15
J: TRBJ1-2
DNA: TGTGCCACCAGGGACCTGAACTATGGCTACACCTTC
CDR3: CATRDLNYGYTF

D: NA
size: NA
V: TRBV10-2
J: TRBJ2-2
DNA: TGCGCCAGCAGAAGAGGGACTCCTCACACCGGGGAGCTGTTTTTT
CDR3: CASRRGTPHTGELFF